This section outlines one T cell receptor (beta chain) sequence together with its context. Its specificity is unknown. TCRdb used MiXCR to reprocess the 5' RACE reads, holding one entry per CDR3 protein. The table has about 400,000 distinct CDR3 sequences, approximately 10% seen once. The source of the sample is a study of T cells after yellow fever vaccination. Notes on the study in general: The presence of abundant clonotypes contaminating from the bulk population was possible in FACS-sorted repertoires.

The ends were cut back, 8 bases at V and 2 bases at J, with 15 bases in the middle. CDR3 length: 15 amino acids. Looked up from germline, CDR1 is SNHLY and CDR2 is FYNNEI. The rearrangement joins TRBV2 to TRBJ2-2, with D possibly matching TRBD1 (6 bases). The sample here was PBMCs, taken on the day of the first yellow fever vaccination. This clonotype originated in a man between 18 and 29 years old who received the YFV17D yellow fever vaccine. CDR3 amino acids: CASLPDRLNTGELFF. DNA for the CDR3: TGTGCCAGCTTGCCAGACAGGTTAAACACCGGGGAGCTGTTTTTT.